Below are 15 T cell receptor beta chains sequenced from a single sample in a study of OX40 agonist ivuxolimab in advanced cancers. TCRdb keeps only in-frame clones here, not all; method: immunoSEQ multiplex PCR. Here the sample spans 45,000 to 50,000 clones, approximately 91% being singletons. The specimen comprised CD4+ or CD8+ T cells sorted from blood, sampled in a trial of the OX40 agonist ivuxolimab. These receptors all stem from an adult with an advanced solid tumor such as melanoma, head and neck, liver or kidney cancer.

The chain carries TRBV6-6 and TRBJ2-1; D uncertain. This CDR3 has 12 amino acids. The germline V and J ends were trimmed by 2 bases and 8 bases, with 7 bases remaining between them. The germline CDR1 and CDR2 sequences are MNHNY and SVGAGI (reference sequence). CDR3 sequence: CASSYDPDEQFF. The CDR3 region has the DNA TGTGCCAGCAGTTACGATCCCGATGAGCAGTTCTTC.

The V gene is TRBV5-1, the J gene TRBJ2-3; D gene ambiguous. Trimming took 3 bases from V and 0 from J, leaving 17 bases between them. Germline CDR1 reads SGHRS; CDR2 reads YFSETQ. The CDR3 has 17 residues. As DNA, the CDR3 is TGCGCCAGCAGCTCGGATAATGCGGTTCCTAGCACAGATACGCAGTATTTT. It yields the protein CASSSDNAVPSTDTQYF. Full variable domain (missing parts from reference TRBV5-1 and TRBJ2-3): KAGVTQTPRYLIKTRGQQVTLSCSPISGHRSVSWYQQTPGQGLQFLFEYFSETQRNKGNFPGRFSGRQFSNSRSEMNVSTLELGDSALYLCASSSDNAVPSTDTQYFGPGTRLTVL.

To note about this clone: The sample holds other DNA sequences that translate to the same CDR3. V gene TRBV11-2 combines with J gene TRBJ2-7; D uncertain. Germline lookup yields CDR1 SGHAT and CDR2 FQNNGV. V gave up 1 base and J gave up 4 bases, with 11 bases separating them. CDR3 length equals 14 residues. CDR3 in amino acids: CASSLAGTGYEQYF. The CDR3 DNA reads as TGTGCCAGCAGCTTAGCCGGCACGGGTTACGAGCAGTACTTC.

This chain uses TRBV30 with TRBJ2-1; D not certain. Germline V gene sequence: CDR1 GTSNPN, CDR2 SVGIG (reference sequence). The length of the CDR3 is 11 residues. Trimming stripped 1 base from V and 5 bases from J, with 3 bases between. The CDR3 region has the DNA TGTGCCTGGAGTGGCAACAATGAGCAGTTCTTC. It codes for CAWSGNNEQFF. Full variable domain (remainder filled in from reference TRBV30 and TRBJ2-1): SQTIHQWPATLVQPVGSPLSLECTVEGTSNPNLYWYRQAAGRGLQLLFYSVGIGQISSEVPQNLSASRPQDRQFILSSKKLLLSDSGFYLCAWSGNNEQFFGPGTRLTVL.

The CDR3 loop is CAWTGESSYEQYF. CDR3 nucleotides: TGTGCCTGGACAGGGGAAAGCTCCTACGAGCAGTACTTC. This chain uses TRBV30 with TRBJ2-7; possibly TRBD1 for D (6 bases). From germline, CDR1 is GTSNPN and CDR2 SVGIG (reference sequence). CDR3 length equals 13 residues. The V gene lost 4 bases and the J gene lost 0 bases, with 10 bases spanning the gap.

V and J are TRBV5-4 and TRBJ2-7, with D perhaps being TRBD1 or TRBD2 (5 bases each). Trimming removed 5 bases from V and 1 base from J, with 13 bases in between. CDR1 is SGHNT and CDR2 is YYREEE in the germline V gene (reference sequence). The CDR3 runs 14 residues. The CDR3 nucleotides are TGTGCCAGCAGTGTCCGGGACGGATCCTACGAGCAGTACTTC. This encodes CASSVRDGSYEQYF.

This chain links TRBV6-5 with TRBJ2-1; D uncertain. The CDR3 consists of 13 residues. Germline CDR1 MNHEY, CDR2 SVGAGI. Trimming left V 8 bases short and J 1 base short, with 9 bases between. The CDR3 DNA is TGTGCCAGCCAAGATTCTTCCTACAATGAGCAGTTCTTC. Protein: CASQDSSYNEQFF.

The chain combines TRBV9 with TRBJ2-7; D unclear. The CDR3 length is 13 residues. Germline V gene lookup returns CDR1 SGDLS and CDR2 YYNGEE. V was cut by 3 bases and J by 1 base, with 8 bases left in between. This CDR3 is CASSGAESYEQYF. The DNA for the CDR3 is TGTGCCAGCAGCGGGGCGGAATCCTACGAGCAGTACTTC.

This chain joins TRBV7-6 and TRBJ2-7; D ambiguous. Germline V lookup: CDR1 SGHVS, CDR2 FNYEAQ. The V and J ends lost 4 bases and 3 bases respectively, with 4 bases between them. The CDR3 spans 11 residues. The DNA of the CDR3 is TGTGCCAGCAGCTCCGACTACGAGCAGTACTTC. This gives the protein CASSSDYEQYF. The variable domain in full, completed from reference TRBV7-6 and TRBJ2-7, reads GAGVSQSPRYKVTKRGQDVALRCDPISGHVSLYWYRQALGQGPEFLTYFNYEAQQDKSGLPNDRFSAERPEGSISTLTIQRTEQRDSAMYRCASSSDYEQYFGPGTRLTVT.

V gene TRBV5-1 combines with J gene TRBJ2-1; D gene ambiguous. This CDR3 has 17 amino acids. Germline assignment: CDR1 SGHRS and CDR2 YFSETQ. V was trimmed by 2 bases and J by 3 bases, leaving 18 bases between them. Written as DNA, the CDR3 is TGCGCCAGCAGCTTCGGCCTCTCCCTGGACCTCTACAATGAGCAGTTCTTC. Protein: CASSFGLSLDLYNEQFF.

This chain connects TRBV7-9 to TRBJ2-7; 7 bases line up with TRBD2. Germline values: CDR1 SEHNR, CDR2 FQNEAQ (reference sequence). V trimming: 5 bases; J trimming: 7 bases; junction bases outside the gene matches: 5. The CDR3 loop spans 12 amino acids. The CDR3: CASSATSWEQYF. CDR3 DNA: TGTGCCAGCAGCGCGACTAGCTGGGAGCAGTACTTC.

This chain links TRBV7-9 with TRBJ1-4; D gene uncertain. V lost 5 bases and J 8 bases, leaving 21 bases between the germline ends. This CDR3 is 16 amino acids long. Germline V gene data show CDR1 as SEHNR and CDR2 as FQNEAQ (reference sequence). CDR3 DNA: TGTGCCAGCAGCCCCCGTTCAGGCGATGTCAACGAAAAACTGTTTTTT. Protein sequence: CASSPRSGDVNEKLFF.

The rearrangement links TRBV7-8 to TRBJ1-2; the D is unclear. Trimming pared 4 bases from V and 8 bases from J, leaving 11 bases between. CDR1 SGHVS and CDR2 FQNEAQ come from the germline V gene. This CDR3 is 12 amino acids long. CDR3 DNA sequence: TGTGCCAGCAGCTCTGGCGACTGGGGCTACACCTTC. It codes for CASSSGDWGYTF.

V gene TRBV6-5 combines with J gene TRBJ2-7, with no clear D. V was shortened by 4 bases and J by 7 bases, with 11 bases between the two germline ends. Germline V lookup: CDR1 MNHEY, CDR2 SVGAGI. The CDR3 consists of 12 residues. CDR3 sequence reads: CASSSPGPEQYF. The CDR3 nucleotides read TGTGCCAGCAGTTCCCCCGGACCGGAGCAGTACTTC.

The chain joins TRBV28 to TRBJ2-7; the match to TRBD1 covers 11 bases. The V gene end was trimmed by 6 bases and the J gene end by 4 bases; junction bases not matched to a gene: 5. The CDR3 extends over 14 amino acids. Germline V lookup: CDR1 MDHEN, CDR2 SYDVKM. In nucleotides, the CDR3 is TGTGCCAGCAGATCCCGGGACAGGGGGTACGAGCAGTACTTC. Translating it yields CASRSRDRGYEQYF.